These 30 T cell receptor beta chains share one sample of origin, sequenced in a study of T cells in Graves' hyperthyroidism and ophthalmopathy. TCR beta CDR3 region amplification was performed from RNA transcripts. RT-PCR in the first round (using the HTBI primer set) targeted the TCR CDR3. Each CDR3 protein is one row after TCRdb ran MiXCR on the multiplex PCR reads. The data contain roughly 400,000 distinct CDR3 sequences, around 15% of them seen just once; the ten biggest clones take up around 28%. The sequenced sample consisted of blood. Receptors originate from a man aged 45-60 years with Graves' ophthalmopathy.

This clonotype has ten or more counts. The rearrangement joins TRBV2 to TRBJ2-5, with 7 bases aligning to TRBD2. The CDR3 covers 19 residues. Germline CDR1 and CDR2: SNHLY and FYNNEI. Trimming took 2 bases from V and 5 from J; bases not matched to a gene: 20. The CDR3 reads CASSETRSKGRAWGETQYF. DNA of the CDR3: TGTGCCAGCAGTGAAACTCGGAGTAAGGGGAGGGCGTGGGGGGAGACCCAGTACTTC.

This clonotype has ten or more counts. This chain joins TRBV20-1 and TRBJ1-2, with D unresolved. V gave up 8 bases and J gave up 4 bases, with 14 bases separating them. The germline gives CDR1 DFQATT, CDR2 SNEGSKA (reference sequence). The CDR3 is 12 amino acids. CDR3 sequence reads: CSPGGQPYGYTF. In DNA, the CDR3 is TGCAGTCCAGGCGGGCAGCCCTATGGCTACACCTTC.

This clonotype was detected many times. V and J are TRBV3-1 and TRBJ2-1, with D possibly matching TRBD2 (5 bases). CDR1 and CDR2 (germline): LGHDT, YNNKEL (reference sequence). The germline V and J ends were trimmed by 0 bases and 3 bases, with 15 bases remaining between them. The CDR3 extends over 17 amino acids. CDR3: CASSQESSGIYYNEQFF. The CDR3 DNA reads as TGTGCCAGCAGCCAAGAATCGTCGGGGATATACTACAATGAGCAGTTCTTC.

This clonotype was seen at least ten times. V and J are TRBV20-1 and TRBJ1-1; D is ambiguous. Germline CDR1 DFQATT, CDR2 SNEGSKA (reference sequence). The CDR3 covers 12 residues. The V end lost 5 bases, the J end lost 0 bases, and 7 bases lay between the germline ends. This CDR3 reads CSALRMNTEAFF. The CDR3 DNA reads as TGCAGTGCTCTCCGGATGAACACTGAAGCTTTCTTT.

This clonotype was counted many times. The chain employs TRBV12-3 or TRBV12-4 and TRBJ2-7; D remains unclear. This CDR3 is built from 13 residues. Trimming stripped 8 bases from V and 1 base from J, with 12 bases between. The CDR3 nucleotides read TGTGCCAGCCAAGACCATGGATCCTACGAGCAGTACTTC. Translating it yields CASQDHGSYEQYF.

This clonotype was picked up many times. This chain links TRBV11-2 with TRBJ2-7, with D perhaps matching TRBD2 (6 bases). Looked up from germline, CDR1 is SGHAT and CDR2 is FQNNGV. V shed 8 bases and J shed 4 bases, with 15 bases lying between them. The CDR3 has 13 residues. The CDR3 loop is CASLSGLQYEQYF. The CDR3 DNA reads as TGTGCCAGCCTAAGCGGGCTCCAATACGAGCAGTACTTC.

About this clonotype itself: One base away lies a much larger clone, so this may be a sequencing read error. The chain joins TRBV30 to TRBJ2-7; D is uncertain. The CDR3 length is 15 residues. Germline V gives CDR1 GTSNPN, CDR2 SVGIG (reference sequence). Trimming stripped 0 bases from V and 3 bases from J, with 15 bases between. The CDR3 sequence is CAWSVVSTGRYEQYF. The CDR3 DNA follows: TGTGCCTGGAGTGTAGTTTCGACGGGTCGCTACGAGCAGTACTTC.

There are a few counts of this clonotype. This may be a read error, as it is one base from a much larger clone. The rearrangement joins TRBV12-3 or TRBV12-4 to TRBJ1-1; 9 bases line up with TRBD1. CDR3 length: 14 amino acids. CDR3 in amino acids: CAGSLGRDRAEAFF. The CDR3 coding sequence is TGTGCCGGCAGTTTAGGCCGGGACAGGGCTGAAGCTTTCTTT.

CDR3 nucleotides: TGTGCCAGCAGCTACGATAGAACTAGCTCCTACAATGAGCAGTTCTTC. Protein: CASSYDRTSSYNEQFF. The chain is built from TRBV7-6 and TRBJ2-1, with D maybe TRBD2 (5 bases). The CDR3 is 16 residues long. V was cut by 4 bases and J by 0 bases, with 13 bases left in between. Per the germline V gene, CDR1 is SGHVS and CDR2 is FNYEAQ. The variable domain in full, with the rest retrieved from reference TRBV7-6 and TRBJ2-1, is GAGVSQSPRYKVTKRGQDVALRCDPISGHVSLYWYRQALGQGPEFLTYFNYEAQQDKSGLPNDRFSAERPEGSISTLTIQRTEQRDSAMYRCASSYDRTSSYNEQFFGPGTRLTVL.

V gene TRBV12-3 or TRBV12-4 combines with J gene TRBJ1-1, with D uncertain. There are 15 residues in the CDR3. Trimming removed 3 bases at V and 7 bases at J, with 18 bases between. This CDR3 reads CASSFYLVRKNEAFF. As DNA, the CDR3 is TGTGCCAGCAGTTTCTACCTGGTCAGGAAGAATGAAGCTTTCTTT.

The chain is built from TRBV10-3 and TRBJ2-3; tentatively, D is TRBD2 (6 bases). CDR1 ENHRY and CDR2 SYGVKD come from the germline V gene. V was clipped by 4 bases and J by 4 bases, with 12 bases between them. CDR3 length equals 14 residues. In DNA form, the CDR3 reads TGTGCCATCAGTGGGGGCGGGATTTCAGATACGCAGTATTTT. Protein sequence: CAISGGGISDTQYF.

This clonotype has a handful of counts. This may come from a read error, since a much larger clone is one base off. The rearrangement uses TRBV20-1 and TRBJ2-1; unclear D gene. Trimming pared 0 bases from V and 6 bases from J, leaving 9 bases between. Germline lookup yields CDR1 DFQATT and CDR2 SNEGSKA (reference sequence). This CDR3 comprises 13 residues. CDR3 in amino acids: CSARDPRCNEQFF. CDR3 DNA: TGCAGTGCTAGAGATCCCCGGTGCAATGAGCAGTTCTTC.

V gene TRBV5-1 combines with J gene TRBJ2-5, with a weak D call TRBD2 (6 bases). CDR1 is SGHRS and CDR2 is YFSETQ in the germline V gene. CDR3 length: 14 amino acids. V was cut by 4 bases and J by 3 bases, with 13 bases left in between. CDR3 residues: CASSTGTGKETQYF. The CDR3 DNA sequence: TGCGCCAGCAGCACCGGGACTGGAAAAGAGACCCAGTACTTC.

The table lists this clonotype with many counts. The V call is TRBV11-2, the J call TRBJ2-7; D may be TRBD1 (6 bases). CDR3 length: 15 residues. Per the germline V gene, CDR1 is SGHAT and CDR2 is FQNNGV. Trimming left V 5 bases short and J 3 bases short, with 17 bases between. CDR3: CASSPDRGQSYEQYF. The CDR3 DNA sequence: TGTGCCAGCAGCCCCGACCGCGGACAGAGCTACGAGCAGTACTTC. Looking up the rest from reference TRBV11-2 and TRBJ2-7 gives the full variable domain: EAGVAQSPRYKIIEKRQSVAFWCNPISGHATLYWYQQILGQGPKLLIQFQNNGVVDDSQLPKDRFSAERLKGVDSTLKIQPAKLEDSAVYLCASSPDRGQSYEQYFGPGTRLTVT.

The rearrangement joins TRBV12-3 or TRBV12-4 to TRBJ2-5, with D perhaps TRBD1 (5 bases). The CDR3 has 13 residues. V was trimmed by 4 bases and J by 4 bases, leaving 10 bases between them. The CDR3 bases are TGTGCCAGCAGTTCCAGGGTTGGAGAGACCCAGTACTTC. It encodes CASSSRVGETQYF.

This clonotype occurred a few times. This chain links TRBV9 with TRBJ2-2, with D possibly being TRBD2 (5 bases). CDR3 length equals 17 residues. V was pared by 3 bases and J by 2 bases, with 17 bases between. Germline CDR1 and CDR2: SGDLS and YYNGEE. The CDR3 coding sequence is TGTGCCAGCAGCGCCACCCATGGAGGAGGTAACACCGGGGAGCTGTTTTTT. Translating it yields CASSATHGGGNTGELFF.

The V call is TRBV20-1, the J call TRBJ1-1; D is uncertain. This CDR3 has 13 residues. Germline-derived CDR1 and CDR2 are DFQATT and SNEGSKA (reference sequence). The V end lost 0 bases, the J end lost 5 bases, and 10 bases lay between the germline ends. The CDR3 region is CSARDDKGTEAFF. The DNA for the CDR3 is TGCAGTGCTAGAGATGACAAGGGTACTGAAGCTTTCTTT.

This clonotype was observed at least ten times. CDR3 sequence: CASSYSSYNEQFF. CDR3 nucleotide sequence: TGTGCCAGCAGCTACAGCTCCTACAATGAGCAGTTCTTC. The chain joins TRBV7-8 to TRBJ2-1; D call uncertain. The CDR3 is made up of 13 amino acids. Trimming pared 4 bases from V and 0 bases from J, leaving 4 bases between. Germline V gene data show CDR1 as SGHVS and CDR2 as FQNEAQ.

This clonotype was detected only a few times. The V gene is TRBV18, the J gene TRBJ2-7, with 8 bases identical to TRBD2. The CDR3 spans 15 residues. From germline, CDR1 is KGHSH and CDR2 LQKENI. Trimming at V came to 3 bases and at J to 0 bases, leaving 4 bases not matched to a gene. CDR3 in amino acids: CASSPGREASYEQYF. CDR3 DNA: TGTGCCAGCTCACCGGGGCGGGAGGCCTCCTACGAGCAGTACTTC.

This clonotype was counted at least ten times. The rearrangement links TRBV3-1 to TRBJ1-1, with TRBD1 identical over 7 bases. CDR1 is LGHDT, CDR2 YNNKEL, per germline (reference sequence). The CDR3 contains 15 residues. The junction had 9 bases not matched to a gene; V was cut back by 4 bases and J by 4 bases. CDR3 protein: CASSRGGGLGTEAFF. The CDR3 region has the DNA TGTGCCAGCAGCCGAGGAGGGGGCTTGGGCACTGAAGCTTTCTTT.

This clonotype was seen a few times. The chain combines TRBV24-1 with TRBJ1-2; D unresolved. Deletions cut 3 bases from V and 3 bases from J, with 13 bases between. The germline CDR1 and CDR2 sequences are KGHDR and SFDVKD. There are 15 residues in the CDR3. The CDR3 nucleotides are TGTGCCACCAGTGATCCCAGGACGGACTACTATGGCTACACCTTC. This codes for CATSDPRTDYYGYTF.

Notes on this clonotype: Mismatch with germline at one junction end may stem from a read error. The chain joins TRBV4-1 to TRBJ2-1, with D possibly TRBD2 on 7 matching bases. With the DNA end fitting TRBJ2-7 better, the J assignment may be wrong. The CDR3 contains 16 residues. The V gene's germline CDR1 is MGHRA and CDR2 YSYEKL. The CDR3 DNA reads TGTGCCAGCAGCCAAGGTGGGGGGGCCGCCTACAATGAGCAGTACTTC. It is translated as CASSQGGGAAYNEQYF.

The CDR3 here is CASGRGFNSPLHF. CDR3 sequence (DNA): TGTGCCAGCGGCCGGGGCTTTAATTCACCCCTCCACTTT. This chain joins TRBV6-1 and TRBJ1-6, with D possibly being TRBD1 (5 bases). The CDR3 is 13 amino acids. CDR1 and CDR2 (germline): MNHNS, SASEGT. Trimming left V 8 bases short and J 6 bases short, with 11 bases between.

Ten or more counts support this clonotype. V gene TRBV3-1 combines with J gene TRBJ2-5, with 7 bases matching TRBD2. The CDR3 totals 15 residues. V trimming: 0 bases; J trimming: 4 bases; junction bases outside the gene matches: 5. Germline V gene lookup returns CDR1 LGHDT and CDR2 YNNKEL (reference sequence). The CDR3 protein is CASSQDPGGSETQYF. CDR3 nucleotides: TGTGCCAGCAGCCAAGACCCCGGGGGGTCAGAGACCCAGTACTTC.

The sample holds a few counts of this clonotype. The rearrangement links TRBV12-3 or TRBV12-4 to TRBJ1-4, with TRBD1 matching over 8 bases. CDR3 length: 15 amino acids. With 5 bases clipped from V and 0 bases from J, the junction kept 2 bases outside the gene matches. CDR3 protein: CASSTGGTTNEKLFF. The CDR3 region has the DNA TGTGCCAGCAGTACAGGGGGAACAACTAATGAAAAACTGTTTTTT.

This clonotype has at least ten counts. The chain uses TRBV29-1 and TRBJ2-7; no clear D. CDR3 size: 11 residues. Looked up from germline, CDR1 is SQVTM and CDR2 is ANQGSEA. Deletions cut 2 bases from V and 4 bases from J, with 6 bases between. The CDR3 region is CSVEQRYEQYF. The CDR3 DNA reads TGCAGCGTTGAACAAAGATACGAGCAGTACTTC.

Many counts were recorded for this clonotype. The chain uses TRBV12-3 or TRBV12-4 and TRBJ2-3; TRBD2 aligns across 11 bases. Unmatched junction bases numbered 5, after V lost 5 bases and J lost 4 bases. This CDR3 is 15 amino acids long. The CDR3 sequence is CASSQLAGAADTQYF. As DNA, the CDR3 is TGTGCCAGCAGTCAACTAGCGGGAGCGGCAGATACGCAGTATTTT.

This clonotype was counted at least ten times. V usage is TRBV12-3 or TRBV12-4 and J usage is TRBJ1-5; 7 nucleotides agree with TRBD1. With V trimmed by 3 bases and J by 5 bases, 7 bases remained unmatched. The CDR3 has 15 residues. CDR3 nucleotide sequence: TGTGCCAGCAGTTTTCGACAGGGTCGTCATCAGCCCCAGCATTTT. Its translation: CASSFRQGRHQPQHF.

This clonotype was observed at least ten times. This chain links TRBV5-1 with TRBJ2-7; TRBD2 matches 11 bases. V was pared by 4 bases and J by 6 bases, with 18 bases of the junction left unmatched. This CDR3 spans 18 amino acids. Per the germline V gene, CDR1 is SGHRS and CDR2 is YFSETQ. CDR3 bases: TGCGCCAGCAGCAGCCGGGACAGGGAACTAGCGGGAGTCGGCGAGCAGTACTTC. This gives the protein CASSSRDRELAGVGEQYF.

This clonotype was seen more than once but under ten times. The junction differs from germline at one of its ends, possibly a read error. Here the CDR3 reads CASSLSNLYGNPGELFF. For the CDR3, the DNA is TGTGCCAGCAGCTTATCTAATCTATACGGGAACCCCGGGGAGCTGTTTTTT. The chain couples TRBV7-9 to TRBJ2-2; the D gene is possibly TRBD2 (5 bases). The CDR3 is made up of 17 amino acids. Per germline, CDR1 SEHNR and CDR2 FQNEAQ (reference sequence).